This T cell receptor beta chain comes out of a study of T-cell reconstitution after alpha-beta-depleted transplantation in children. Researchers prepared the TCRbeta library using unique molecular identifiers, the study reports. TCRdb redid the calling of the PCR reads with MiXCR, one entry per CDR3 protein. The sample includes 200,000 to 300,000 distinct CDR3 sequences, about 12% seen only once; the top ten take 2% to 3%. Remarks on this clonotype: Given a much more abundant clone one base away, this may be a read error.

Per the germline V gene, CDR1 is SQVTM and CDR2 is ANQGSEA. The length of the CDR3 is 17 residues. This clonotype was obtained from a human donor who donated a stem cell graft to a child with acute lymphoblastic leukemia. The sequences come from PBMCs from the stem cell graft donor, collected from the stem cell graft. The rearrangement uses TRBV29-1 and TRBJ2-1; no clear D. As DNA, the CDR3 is TGCAGCGCTGAAGGCTCTATTACCCGCAACACAAGGGATGAGCAGTTCTTC. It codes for CSAEGSITRNTRDEQFF.